The rows below give T cell receptor beta chains drawn from one sample of a study of early T cells in non-severe SARS-CoV-2 infection. TCRdb re-called the 5' RACE reads with MiXCR, one entry per CDR3 protein. The sample comprises roughly 81,000 distinct CDR3 sequences, about 6% of which are singletons, and roughly 7.8% rests with the top ten. The sequencing input was whole blood. The receptors stem from an adult who was a healthcare worker with PCR-confirmed SARS-CoV-2 infection or an uninfected control (not recorded which). Each CDR3 is given with its conserved first and last residue. D genes are given only for firm matches. Size values are once, few and many counts, or a class for expanded clones, and some rows have none.

TRBV20-1,many,NA,14,TRBJ2-1,CSARRREIYNEQFF,TGCAGTGCTAGACGGCGGGAAATTTACAATGAGCAGTTCTTC
TRBV18,many,NA,16,TRBJ2-3,CASSPLREPRTDTQYF,TGTGCCAGCTCCCCACTCCGGGAGCCTCGCACAGATACGCAGTATTTT
TRBV2,NA,NA,13,TRBJ2-7,CASSAAATWEQYF,TGTGCCAGCAGTGCCGCGGCGACGTGGGAGCAGTACTTC
TRBV2,many,TRBD1,14,TRBJ2-2,CASSSTGATGELFF,TGTGCCAGCAGTTCCACAGGGGCAACCGGGGAGCTGTTTTTT
TRBV24-1,few,TRBD1,14,TRBJ2-5,CATSDGDRVETQYF,TGTGCCACCAGTGATGGGGACAGGGTAGAGACCCAGTACTTC
TRBV19,many,NA,16,TRBJ2-5,CASSPRDRGVFKTQYF,TGTGCCAGTAGTCCCCGGGACCGGGGAGTATTTAAGACCCAGTACTTC
TRBV5-1,few,TRBD1,16,TRBJ1-6,CASSLAPAGGNSPLHF,TGCGCCAGCAGCTTGGCCCCCGCAGGGGGCAATTCACCCCTCCACTTT
TRBV7-2,NA,NA,13,TRBJ2-2,CASSTRRTGELFF,TGTGCCAGCAGCACCCGAAGGACCGGGGAGCTGTTTTTT
TRBV5-5,NA,NA,14,TRBJ1-1,CASSLGFRNTEAFF,TGTGCCAGCAGCTTGGGGTTTCGGAACACTGAAGCTTTCTTT
TRBV18,many,NA,15,TRBJ1-4,CASSPGTGNNEKLFF,TGTGCCAGCTCACCCGGGACGGGCAATAACGAAAAACTGTTTTTT
TRBV19,few,NA,14,TRBJ2-4,CASSMAGVQNIQYF,TGTGCCAGTAGTATGGCCGGAGTTCAAAACATTCAGTACTTC
TRBV7-6,few,NA,15,TRBJ2-1,CASSPGPNSYNEQFF,TGTGCCAGCAGCCCGGGACCTAACTCCTACAATGAGCAGTTCTTC
TRBV3-1,NA,NA,12,TRBJ2-7,CASSQVDHEQYF,TGTGCCAGCAGCCAAGTGGACCACGAGCAGTACTTC
TRBV4-3,many,NA,14,TRBJ2-3,CASSQEYSTDTQYF,TGCGCCAGCAGCCAAGAATACAGCACAGATACGCAGTATTTT
TRBV20-1,few,TRBD1,18,TRBJ1-6,CSARSRDPRTGNNSPLHF,TGCAGTGCTAGATCCCGGGATCCGAGGACAGGGAATAATTCACCCCTCCACTTT
TRBV10-1,many,NA,14,TRBJ1-1,CASSEYRGWTEAFF,TGCGCCAGCAGTGAGTATAGGGGGTGGACTGAAGCTTTCTTT
TRBV6-2/TRBV6-3,NA,TRBD1,15,TRBJ1-2,CASRLDRGKTYGYTF,TGTGCCAGCAGACTCGACAGGGGGAAGACCTATGGCTACACCTTC
TRBV28,NA,NA,12,TRBJ1-1,CASSFWGVEAFF,TGTGCCAGCAGTTTTTGGGGAGTTGAAGCTTTCTTT
TRBV3-1,few,NA,12,TRBJ2-7,CASSQEGGEQYF,TGTGCCAGCAGCCAAGAGGGAGGCGAGCAGTACTTC
TRBV19,NA,TRBD1,17,TRBJ1-5,CASSPRTGAPLNQPQHF,TGTGCCAGTAGTCCCAGGACAGGGGCCCCTCTCAATCAGCCCCAGCATTTT
TRBV20-1,NA,TRBD1,14,TRBJ2-2,CSASGTGIEGELFF,TGCAGTGCTTCCGGGACAGGGATCGAGGGGGAGCTGTTTTTT
TRBV20-1,many,TRBD1,15,TRBJ1-1,CSARAVKTGSVKAFF,TGCAGTGCTAGAGCCGTAAAGACAGGGAGCGTAAAAGCTTTCTTT
TRBV10-2,many,TRBD2,15,TRBJ2-2,CASSGSGANTGELFF,TGCGCCAGCAGTGGGAGCGGGGCGAACACCGGGGAGCTGTTTTTT